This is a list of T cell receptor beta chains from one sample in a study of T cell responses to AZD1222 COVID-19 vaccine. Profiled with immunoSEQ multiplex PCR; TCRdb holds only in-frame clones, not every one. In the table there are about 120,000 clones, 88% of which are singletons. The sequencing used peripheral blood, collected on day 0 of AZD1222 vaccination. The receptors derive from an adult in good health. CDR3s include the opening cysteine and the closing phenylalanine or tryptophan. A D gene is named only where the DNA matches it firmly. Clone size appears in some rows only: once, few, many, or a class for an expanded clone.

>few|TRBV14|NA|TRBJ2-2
TGTGCCAGCAGCGCACTCCTTCAGCCCGGGGAGCTGTTTTTT
CASSALLQPGELFF
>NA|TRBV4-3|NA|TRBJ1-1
TGCGCCAGCAGCCAAGAAAGCGGCCAGGGGATCTCCAGGAACACTGAAGCTTTCTTT
CASSQESGQGISRNTEAFF
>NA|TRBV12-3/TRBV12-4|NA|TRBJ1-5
TGTGCCAGCAGTTTCGGGCTTCAGCCCCAGCATTTT
CASSFGLQPQHF
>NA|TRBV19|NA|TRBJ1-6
TGTGCCAGTAGTTTCGACAGGAATTCACCCCTCCACTTT
CASSFDRNSPLHF
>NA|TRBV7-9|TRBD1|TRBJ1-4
TGTGCCAGCAGCTTAAGGACAGGCCGGGAAAAACTGTTTTTT
CASSLRTGREKLFF
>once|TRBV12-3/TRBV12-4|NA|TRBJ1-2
TGTGCCAGCAGTTCCGTCCTACCCCCTGGCTACACCTTC
CASSSVLPPGYTF
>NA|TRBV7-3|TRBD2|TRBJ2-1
TGTGCCAGCAGCTTAAGGCCAGCGGGGGGGCCTGTTGAGCAGTTCTTC
CASSLRPAGGPVEQFF
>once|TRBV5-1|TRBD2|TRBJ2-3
TGCGCCAGCAGCTTACCAGCGGGGTCCTCAGATACGCAGTATTTT
CASSLPAGSSDTQYF
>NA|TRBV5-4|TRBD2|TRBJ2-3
TGTGCCAGCAGATATAGCGGGGGGGCCCTTGGTACAGATACGCAGTATTTT
CASRYSGGALGTDTQYF
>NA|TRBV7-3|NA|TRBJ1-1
TGTGCCAGCAGCTTAACGACAGTTAACACTGAAGCTTTCTTT
CASSLTTVNTEAFF
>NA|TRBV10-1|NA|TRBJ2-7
TGCGCCAGCAGTCCGGCTGGAACCTACGAGCAGTACTTC
CASSPAGTYEQYF
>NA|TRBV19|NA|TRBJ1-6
TGTGCCACCCTAGGACAGCGCAATTCACCCCTCCACTTT
CATLGQRNSPLHF
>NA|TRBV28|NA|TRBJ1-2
TGTGCCAGCAGTTTGGAGGGAGGCTACACCTTC
CASSLEGGYTF
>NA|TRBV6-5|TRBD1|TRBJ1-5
TGTGCCAGCAGTTACGAGGGACAGGGGCATCAGCCCCAGCATTTT
CASSYEGQGHQPQHF
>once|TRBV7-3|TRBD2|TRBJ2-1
TGTGCCAGCAGTCCCCAACGCGGAGCGGGGGGCCACAATGAGCAGTTCTTC
CASSPQRGAGGHNEQFF
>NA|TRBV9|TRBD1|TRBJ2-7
TGTGCCAGCAGTCTAGGGGGGACAGGGTCGTATGAGCAGTACTTC
CASSLGGTGSYEQYF
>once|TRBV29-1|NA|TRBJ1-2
TGCAGCGTTGAAGACGGAGCTAACTATGGCTACACCTTC
CSVEDGANYGYTF
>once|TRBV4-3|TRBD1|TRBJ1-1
TGCGCCAGCAGCCAAACCCTGGACAGGATAAACACTGAAGCTTTCTTT
CASSQTLDRINTEAFF
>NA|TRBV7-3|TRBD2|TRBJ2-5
TGTGCCAGCAGCTTATGGGGGCAGCGGGGGTCCCCCGGGGAGACCCAGTACTTC
CASSLWGQRGSPGETQYF
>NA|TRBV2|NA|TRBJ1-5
TGTGCCAGCAGCCCCCGGAGGGGAAATAATCAGCCCCAGCATTTT
CASSPRRGNNQPQHF
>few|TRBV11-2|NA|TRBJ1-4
TGTGCCAGCAGCTGGCAGGGTTTAAAGGAAAAACTGTTTTTT
CASSWQGLKEKLFF
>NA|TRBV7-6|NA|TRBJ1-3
TGTGCCAGCAGCTCCGTTTTTGGCTCTGGAAACACCATATATTTT
CASSSVFGSGNTIYF
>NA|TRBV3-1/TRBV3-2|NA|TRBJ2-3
TGTGCCAGCAGCCAAGAAGGTTCAGGCTCCCCGCAGTATTTT
CASSQEGSGSPQYF
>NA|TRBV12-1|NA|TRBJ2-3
TGTGCCAGCCCCCAAGTCCTGGGTTTT
CASPQVLGF
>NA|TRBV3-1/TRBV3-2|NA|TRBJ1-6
TGTGCCAGCAGCCAAGATGGGGGGGCCCCTCATTCACCCCTCCACTTT
CASSQDGGAPHSPLHF
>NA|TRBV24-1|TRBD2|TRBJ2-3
TGTGCCACCAGTGATTCAGCGGGGGCAACAGATACGCAGTATTTT
CATSDSAGATDTQYF
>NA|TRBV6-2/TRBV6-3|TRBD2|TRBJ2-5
TGTGCCAGCAGCCGGGGACTAGCGGGGGGGCTAGAGGAGACCCAGTACTTC
CASSRGLAGGLEETQYF
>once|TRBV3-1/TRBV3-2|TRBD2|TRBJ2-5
TGTGCCAGCAGCCAAAACCTAGCGGGGGGGAACCGAAAAGAGACCCAGTACTTC
CASSQNLAGGNRKETQYF
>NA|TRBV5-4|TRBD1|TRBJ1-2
TGTGCCAGCAGCAACTCCGGGACAGGGACCTATGGCTACACCTTC
CASSNSGTGTYGYTF
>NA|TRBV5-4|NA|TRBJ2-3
TGTGCCAGCAGCACAGAGACAGATACGCAGTATTTT
CASSTETDTQYF
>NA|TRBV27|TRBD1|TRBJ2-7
TGTGCCAGCAGTTTCCCGGGACAGGGCGCTCAGTACTTC
CASSFPGQGAQYF
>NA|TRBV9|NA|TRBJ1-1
TGTGCCAGCAGCGTAGGGGGGGCGAGGAACACTGAAGCTTTCTTT
CASSVGGARNTEAFF
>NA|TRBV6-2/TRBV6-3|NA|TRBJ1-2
TGTGCCAGCAGTAACAGCTTCTATGGCTACACCTTC
CASSNSFYGYTF
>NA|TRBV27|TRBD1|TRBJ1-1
TGTGCCAGCAGTGGGGATACCAGGGGCAGGGGGAGGTACACTGAAGCTTTCTTT
CASSGDTRGRGRYTEAFF
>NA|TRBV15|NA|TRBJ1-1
TGTGCCACCAGCACCGGGACCATGAACACTGAAGCTTTCTTT
CATSTGTMNTEAFF
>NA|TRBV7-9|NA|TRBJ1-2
TGTGCCAGCAGCTTAGATGGGGACGGTGATAACTATGGCTACACCTTC
CASSLDGDGDNYGYTF
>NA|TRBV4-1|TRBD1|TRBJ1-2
TGCGCCAGCAGCCCGAACCACAGGGGAGGCTACACCTTC
CASSPNHRGGYTF
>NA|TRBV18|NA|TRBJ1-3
TGTGCCAGCTCACAATCTCGCTCTGGAAACACCATATATTTT
CASSQSRSGNTIYF
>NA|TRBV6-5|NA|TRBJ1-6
TGTGCCAGCAGTTACGCGAATTACAGGGAGGCACCCCTCCACTTT
CASSYANYREAPLHF
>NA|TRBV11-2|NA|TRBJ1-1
TGTGCCAGCAGCTTAGAGGGTAAAGGGAACACTGAAGCTTTCTTT
CASSLEGKGNTEAFF
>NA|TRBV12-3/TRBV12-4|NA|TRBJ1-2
TGTGCCAGCAGTTCCCGGCCAGGGGAAAGACACACCTTC
CASSSRPGERHTF
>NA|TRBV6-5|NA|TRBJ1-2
TGTGCCAGCAGCAGGACAGACTATGGCTACACCTTC
CASSRTDYGYTF